The sequence of this T cell receptor (beta chain) was determined in a study of cytomegalovirus exposure and HLA in healthy donors. Primers: 60 Vbeta forward and 13 Jbeta reverse. Data came from immunoSEQ multiplex PCR; TCRdb stores just in-frame clones and leaves some out. The specimen's table records about 130,000 clones. Unmatched junction bases numbered 8, after V lost 2 bases and J lost 2 bases. This CDR3 spans 16 amino acids. The receptor was isolated from a woman between 35 and 50 years old in good health and CMV-seropositive. The J gene is TRBJ2-7, the V gene TRBV23-1; TRBD1 agrees at 8 bases. TRBV23-1 is recorded as an ORF, its role being uncertain. Sequencing was carried out using PBMCs. CDR3 protein: CASSQGGTGRAYEQYF. The CDR3 nucleotides are TGCGCCAGCAGTCAAGGGGGGACAGGTCGCGCCTACGAGCAGTACTTC.